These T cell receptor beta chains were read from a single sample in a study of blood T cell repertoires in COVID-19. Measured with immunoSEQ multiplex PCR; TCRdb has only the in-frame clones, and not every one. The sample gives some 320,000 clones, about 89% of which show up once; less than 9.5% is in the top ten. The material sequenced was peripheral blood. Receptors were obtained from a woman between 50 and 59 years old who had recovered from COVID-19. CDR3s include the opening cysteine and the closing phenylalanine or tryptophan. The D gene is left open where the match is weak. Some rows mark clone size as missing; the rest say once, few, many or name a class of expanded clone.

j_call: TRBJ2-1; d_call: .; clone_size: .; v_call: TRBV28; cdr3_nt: TGTGCCAGCAGTTCCCCCGGGGTAGCGTCCGATGAGCAGTTCTTC; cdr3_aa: CASSSPGVASDEQFF
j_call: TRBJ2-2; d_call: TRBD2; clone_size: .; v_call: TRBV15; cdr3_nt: TGTGCCACCAGCAGACCTGGGACTAGCTCCGGGGAGCTGTTTTTT; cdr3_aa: CATSRPGTSSGELFF
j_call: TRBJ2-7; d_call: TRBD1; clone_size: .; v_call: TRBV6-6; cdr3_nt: TGTGCCAGCAGTCCTACAACCGGGACAGGGGGGCTCTACGAGCAGTACTTC; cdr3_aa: CASSPTTGTGGLYEQYF
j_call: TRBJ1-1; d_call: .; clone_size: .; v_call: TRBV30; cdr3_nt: TGTGCCTGCATACGGGGATATAACACTGAAGCTTTCTTT; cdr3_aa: CACIRGYNTEAFF
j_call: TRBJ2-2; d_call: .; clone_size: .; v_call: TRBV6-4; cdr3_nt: TGTGCCAGCAGTGACTCGGCGGGGTACACCGGGGAGCTGTTTTTT; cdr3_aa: CASSDSAGYTGELFF
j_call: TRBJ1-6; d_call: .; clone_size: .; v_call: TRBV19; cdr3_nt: TGTGCCAGTAGTATCACGGTCTATAATTCACCCCTCCACTTT; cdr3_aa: CASSITVYNSPLHF
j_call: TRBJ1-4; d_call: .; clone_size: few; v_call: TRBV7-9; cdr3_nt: TGTGCCAGCAGCTTCAGGGCTAATGAAAAACTGTTTTTT; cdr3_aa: CASSFRANEKLFF
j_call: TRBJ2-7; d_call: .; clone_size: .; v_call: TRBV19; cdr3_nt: TGTGCCAGTAGTATGACGGACACCCTTGCCTACGAGCAGTACTTC; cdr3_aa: CASSMTDTLAYEQYF
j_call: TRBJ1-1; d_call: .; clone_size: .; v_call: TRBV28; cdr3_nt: TGTGCCAGCACCCGATCGGCGGGGGGGAACACTGAAGCTTTCTTT; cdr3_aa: CASTRSAGGNTEAFF
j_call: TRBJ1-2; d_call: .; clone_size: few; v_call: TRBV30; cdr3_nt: TGTGCCTGGGCCAGGGCGATTAACTATGGCTACACCTTC; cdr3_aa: CAWARAINYGYTF
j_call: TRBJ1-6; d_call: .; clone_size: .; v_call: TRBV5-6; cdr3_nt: TGTGCCAGCAGCTTGGCCAGTTTCTATAATTCACCCCTCCACTTT; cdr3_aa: CASSLASFYNSPLHF
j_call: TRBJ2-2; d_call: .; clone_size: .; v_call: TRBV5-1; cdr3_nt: TGCGCCAGCAGCCCGGGGGCTAGCGGACCGAGCACCGGGGAGCTGTTTTTT; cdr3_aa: CASSPGASGPSTGELFF
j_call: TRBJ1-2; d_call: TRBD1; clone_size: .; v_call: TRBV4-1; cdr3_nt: TGCGCCAGCAGCCAGGGGACAGGTGGAGGTGGCTACACCTTC; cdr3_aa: CASSQGTGGGGYTF
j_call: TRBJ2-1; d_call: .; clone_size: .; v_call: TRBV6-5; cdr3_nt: TGTGCCAGCAGTTACAACAGCCATGAGCAGTTCTTC; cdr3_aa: CASSYNSHEQFF
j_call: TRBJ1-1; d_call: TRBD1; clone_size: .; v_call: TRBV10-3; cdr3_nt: TGTGCCATCAGAGGGGGCTCAGGGGAAACTGAAGCTTTCTTT; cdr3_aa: CAIRGGSGETEAFF
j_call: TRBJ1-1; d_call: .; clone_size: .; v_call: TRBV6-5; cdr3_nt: TGTGCCAGCAGAGACAGGCAGAACACTGAAGCTTTCTTT; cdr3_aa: CASRDRQNTEAFF
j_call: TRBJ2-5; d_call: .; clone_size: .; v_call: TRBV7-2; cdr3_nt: TGTGCCAGCAGCTTAGCGGGGCGGGGTGGGGAGACCCAGTACTTC; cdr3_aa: CASSLAGRGGETQYF
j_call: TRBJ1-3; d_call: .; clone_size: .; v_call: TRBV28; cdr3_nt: TGTGCCAGCACGCACCCCAGGGCTGGAAACACCATATATTTT; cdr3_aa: CASTHPRAGNTIYF
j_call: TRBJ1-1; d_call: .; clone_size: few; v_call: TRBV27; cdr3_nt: TGTGCCAGCAGTTTAAGGTATCGGGGAGAGGCGAACACTGAAGCTTTCTTT; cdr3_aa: CASSLRYRGEANTEAFF
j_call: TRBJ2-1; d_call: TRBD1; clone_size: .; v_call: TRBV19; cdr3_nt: TGTGCCAGTAGTATAGATGTAGGGGGGACAGGCAATGAGCAGTTCTTC; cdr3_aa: CASSIDVGGTGNEQFF
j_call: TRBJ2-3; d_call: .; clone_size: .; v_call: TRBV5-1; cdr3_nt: TGCGCCAGCAGCTTGGGGGGCCGAGATACGCAGTATTTT; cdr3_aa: CASSLGGRDTQYF
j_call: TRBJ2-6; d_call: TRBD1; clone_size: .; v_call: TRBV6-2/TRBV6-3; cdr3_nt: TGTGCCAGCAGCAGCCCGGGACAGGGATTTAAGGTCTCTGGGGCCAACGTCCTGACTTTC; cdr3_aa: CASSSPGQGFKVSGANVLTF
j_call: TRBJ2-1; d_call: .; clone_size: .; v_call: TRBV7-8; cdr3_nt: TGTGCCAGCAGCCCAGCCGGACAAATCTACAATGAGCAGTTCTTC; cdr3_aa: CASSPAGQIYNEQFF
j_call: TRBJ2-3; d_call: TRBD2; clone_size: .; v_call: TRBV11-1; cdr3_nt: TGTGCCAGCAGCTTAGTGGGCGGGACTAAGGATACGCAGTATTTT; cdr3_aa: CASSLVGGTKDTQYF
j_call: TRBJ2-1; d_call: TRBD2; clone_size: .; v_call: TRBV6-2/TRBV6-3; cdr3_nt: TGTGCCAGCAGTTCTAGCGGGAGGAACAATGAGCAGTTCTTC; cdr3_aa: CASSSSGRNNEQFF
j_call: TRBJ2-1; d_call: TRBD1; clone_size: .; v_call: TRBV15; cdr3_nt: TGTGCCACCAGCAGAGGACAGGGGTCCAATGAGCAGTTCTTC; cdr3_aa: CATSRGQGSNEQFF
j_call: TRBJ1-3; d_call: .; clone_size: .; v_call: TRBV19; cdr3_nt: TGTGCCAGTAGTCTCCTCGGGGTTTCTGGAAACACCATATATTTT; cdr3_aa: CASSLLGVSGNTIYF
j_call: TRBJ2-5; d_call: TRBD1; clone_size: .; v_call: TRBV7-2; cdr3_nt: TGTGCCAGCAGCTTCTCAGGGGGAGAGACCCAGTACTTC; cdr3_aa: CASSFSGGETQYF
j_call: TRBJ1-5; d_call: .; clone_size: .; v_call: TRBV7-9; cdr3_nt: TGTGCCAGCAGCCCAACGGGGGTATCTCAGCCCCAGCATTTT; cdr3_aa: CASSPTGVSQPQHF
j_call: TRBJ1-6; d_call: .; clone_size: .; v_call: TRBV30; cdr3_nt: TGTGCCTGGAGCGCCACGCCAGGTGAGTATAATTCACCCCTCCACTTT; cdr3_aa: CAWSATPGEYNSPLHF
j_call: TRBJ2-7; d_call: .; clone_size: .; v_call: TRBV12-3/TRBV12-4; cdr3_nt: TGTGCCAGCAATACCATCGGGGTCGGGGAGCAGTACTTC; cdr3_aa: CASNTIGVGEQYF
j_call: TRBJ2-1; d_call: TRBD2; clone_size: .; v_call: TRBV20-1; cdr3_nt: TGCAGTGCTAGTTTACTAGCGGTCTACAATGAGCAGTTCTTC; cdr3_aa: CSASLLAVYNEQFF
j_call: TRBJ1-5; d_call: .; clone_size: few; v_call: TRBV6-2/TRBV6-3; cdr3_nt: TGTGCCAGCAGTAGGCCGAACAGGGAGAATCAGCCCCAGCATTTT; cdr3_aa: CASSRPNRENQPQHF
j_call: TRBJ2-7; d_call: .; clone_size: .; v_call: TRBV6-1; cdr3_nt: TGTGCCAGCAGTGAAGCGGAGACCTACGAGCAGTACTTC; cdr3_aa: CASSEAETYEQYF
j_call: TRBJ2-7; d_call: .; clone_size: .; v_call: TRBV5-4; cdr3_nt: TGTGCCAGCAGCCGGGACACCTACGAGCAGTACTTC; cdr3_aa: CASSRDTYEQYF
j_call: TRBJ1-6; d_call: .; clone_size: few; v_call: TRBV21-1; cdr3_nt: TGTGCCAGCAGCTGCGGGTCCCGACGGATGAATTCACCCCTCCACTTT; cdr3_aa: CASSCGSRRMNSPLHF
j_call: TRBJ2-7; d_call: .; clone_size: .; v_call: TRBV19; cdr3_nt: TGTGCCAGTAGTATCGTCGGGAGCTCCTACGAGCAGTACTTC; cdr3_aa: CASSIVGSSYEQYF
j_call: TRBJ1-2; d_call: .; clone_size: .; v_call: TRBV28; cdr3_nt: TGTGCCAGCAGTGGACAGTACTATGGCTACACCTTC; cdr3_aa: CASSGQYYGYTF
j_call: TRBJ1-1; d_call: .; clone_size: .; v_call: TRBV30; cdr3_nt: TGTGCCTGGAGCAGTACTACGGGTAGTAGGACTGAAGCTTTCTTT; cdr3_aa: CAWSSTTGSRTEAFF